This entry describes one T cell receptor beta chain. Its cognate antigen is unknown. Among the 100 to 150 subjects of the validation cohort, separate from the approximately 700-subject first cohort, were the donors. Germline CDR1 SEHNR, CDR2 FQNEAQ (reference sequence). V was pared by 2 bases and J by 11 bases, with 12 bases between. This CDR3 is 12 amino acids long. This entry comes from a study of cytomegalovirus exposure and HLA in healthy donors. Study-level findings and limits: That first-cohort TCR clusters tended to co-occur in the roughly 130 validation repertoires was found in a later analysis.

The method was immunoSEQ multiplex PCR; TCRdb's version includes in-frame clones alone and lacks a portion of them. The sample holds roughly 240,000 clones, about 86% seen once. The clonotype originates from a man between 18 and 29 years old in good health and CMV-seronegative. This chain joins TRBV7-9 and TRBJ1-1, with D uncertain. Sequences were obtained from PBMCs. CDR3 coding DNA: TGTGCCAGCAGCTTATCAAACTTGCCGGCTTTCTTT. This encodes CASSLSNLPAFF.